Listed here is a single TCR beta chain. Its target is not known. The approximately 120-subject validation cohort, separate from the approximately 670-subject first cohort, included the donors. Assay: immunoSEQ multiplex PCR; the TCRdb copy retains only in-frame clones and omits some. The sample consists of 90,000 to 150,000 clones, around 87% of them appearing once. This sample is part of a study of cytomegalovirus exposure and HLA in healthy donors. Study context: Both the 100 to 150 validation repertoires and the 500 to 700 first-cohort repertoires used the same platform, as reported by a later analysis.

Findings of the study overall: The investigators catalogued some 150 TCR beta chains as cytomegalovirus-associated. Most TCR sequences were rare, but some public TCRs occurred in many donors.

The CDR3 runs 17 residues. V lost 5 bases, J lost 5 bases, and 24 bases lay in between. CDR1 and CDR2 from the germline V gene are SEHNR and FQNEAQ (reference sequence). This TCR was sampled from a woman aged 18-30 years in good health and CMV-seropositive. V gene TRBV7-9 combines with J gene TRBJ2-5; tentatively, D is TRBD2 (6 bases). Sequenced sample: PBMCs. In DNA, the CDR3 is TGTGCCAGCAGCCGGAATACCGACAGACTAGTAAGGGAGACCCAGTACTTC. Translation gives CASSRNTDRLVRETQYF.